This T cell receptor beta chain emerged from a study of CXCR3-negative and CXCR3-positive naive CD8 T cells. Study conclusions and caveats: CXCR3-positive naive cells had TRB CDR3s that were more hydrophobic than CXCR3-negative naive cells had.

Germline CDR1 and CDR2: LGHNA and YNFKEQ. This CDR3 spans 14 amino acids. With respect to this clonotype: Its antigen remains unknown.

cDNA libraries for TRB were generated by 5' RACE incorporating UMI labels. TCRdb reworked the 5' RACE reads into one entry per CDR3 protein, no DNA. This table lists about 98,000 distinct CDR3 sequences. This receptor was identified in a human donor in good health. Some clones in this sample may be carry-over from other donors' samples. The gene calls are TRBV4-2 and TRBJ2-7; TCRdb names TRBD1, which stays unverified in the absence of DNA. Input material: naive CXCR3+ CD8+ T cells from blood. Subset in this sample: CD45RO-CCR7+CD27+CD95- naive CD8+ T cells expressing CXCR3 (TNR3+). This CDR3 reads CASSQNQGNYEQYF.